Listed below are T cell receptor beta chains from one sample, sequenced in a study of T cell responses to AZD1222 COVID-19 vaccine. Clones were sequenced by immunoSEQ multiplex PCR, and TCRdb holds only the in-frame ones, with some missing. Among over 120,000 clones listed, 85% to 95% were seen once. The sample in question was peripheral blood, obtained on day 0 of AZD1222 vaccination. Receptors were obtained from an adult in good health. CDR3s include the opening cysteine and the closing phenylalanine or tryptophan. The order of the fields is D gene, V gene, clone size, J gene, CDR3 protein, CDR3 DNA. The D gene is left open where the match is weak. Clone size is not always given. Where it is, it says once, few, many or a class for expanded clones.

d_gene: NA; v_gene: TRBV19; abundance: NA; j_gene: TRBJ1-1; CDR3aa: CASSISQNTEAFF; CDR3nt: TGTGCCAGTAGTATATCCCAGAACACTGAAGCTTTCTTT
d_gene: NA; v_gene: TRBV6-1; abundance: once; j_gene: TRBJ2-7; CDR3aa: CASSEVGGQAYEQYF; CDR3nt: TGTGCCAGCAGTGAAGTGGGAGGACAGGCTTACGAGCAGTACTTC
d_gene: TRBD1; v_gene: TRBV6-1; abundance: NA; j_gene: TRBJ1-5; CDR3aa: CASSESRQGKGQPQHF; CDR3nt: TGTGCCAGCAGTGAATCCCGACAGGGGAAGGGTCAGCCCCAGCATTTT
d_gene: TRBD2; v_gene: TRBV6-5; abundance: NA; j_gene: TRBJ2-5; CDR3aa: CASSPGLAAGETQYF; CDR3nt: TGTGCCAGCAGCCCGGGACTAGCCGCCGGGGAGACCCAGTACTTC
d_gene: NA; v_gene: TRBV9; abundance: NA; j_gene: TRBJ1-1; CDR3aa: CASSARPGTEAFF; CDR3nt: TGTGCCAGCAGCGCCAGGCCGGGCACTGAAGCTTTCTTT
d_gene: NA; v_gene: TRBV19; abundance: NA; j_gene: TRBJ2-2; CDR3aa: CASREFPGAGELFF; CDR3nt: TGTGCCAGTAGGGAGTTTCCGGGGGCCGGGGAGCTGTTTTTT
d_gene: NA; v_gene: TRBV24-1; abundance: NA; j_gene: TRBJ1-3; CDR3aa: CAAQGSGNTIYF; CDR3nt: TGTGCCGCACAGGGTTCGGGAAACACCATATATTTT
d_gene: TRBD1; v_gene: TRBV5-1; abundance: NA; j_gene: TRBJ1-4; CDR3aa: CASSPGQDLAKLFF; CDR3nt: TGCGCCAGCAGCCCGGGACAGGATTTGGCAAAACTGTTTTTT
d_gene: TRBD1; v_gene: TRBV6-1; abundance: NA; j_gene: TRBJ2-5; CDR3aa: CASSEPGTGVQETQYF; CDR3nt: TGTGCCAGCAGTGAACCCGGGACAGGGGTCCAAGAGACCCAGTACTTC
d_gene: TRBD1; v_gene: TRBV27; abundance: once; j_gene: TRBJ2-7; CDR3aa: CASRFIQGRSYEQYF; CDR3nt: TGTGCCAGCAGATTCATACAGGGGCGCTCCTACGAGCAGTACTTC
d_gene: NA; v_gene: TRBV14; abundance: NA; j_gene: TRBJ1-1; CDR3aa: CASSHTEAFF; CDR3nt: TGTGCCAGCAGCCACACTGAAGCTTTCTTT
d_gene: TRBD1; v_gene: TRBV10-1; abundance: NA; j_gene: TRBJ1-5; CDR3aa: CASKKVRGQEGYQPQHF; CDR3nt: TGCGCCAGCAAAAAAGTACGGGGACAGGAGGGGTACCAGCCCCAGCATTTT
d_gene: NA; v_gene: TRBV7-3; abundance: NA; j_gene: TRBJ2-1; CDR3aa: CASSSNGLAGNEQFF; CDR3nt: TGTGCCAGCAGCTCAAATGGGCTAGCCGGTAATGAGCAGTTCTTC
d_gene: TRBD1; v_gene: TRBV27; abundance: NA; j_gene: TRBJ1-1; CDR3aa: CASSLSAGGYTEAFF; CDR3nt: TGTGCCAGCAGTTTATCGGCAGGGGGCTACACTGAAGCTTTCTTT
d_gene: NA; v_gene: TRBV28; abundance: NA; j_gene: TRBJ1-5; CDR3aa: CASNWRRDQPQHF; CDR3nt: TGTGCCAGCAACTGGAGGCGGGATCAGCCCCAGCATTTT
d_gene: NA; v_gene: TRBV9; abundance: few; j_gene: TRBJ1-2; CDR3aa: CASNQGRDYGYTF; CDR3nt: TGTGCCAGCAACCAGGGCAGGGACTATGGCTACACCTTC
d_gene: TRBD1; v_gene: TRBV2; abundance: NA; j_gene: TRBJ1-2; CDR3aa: CASSVSVLWTGAKGGYTF; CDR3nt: TGTGCCAGCAGTGTTTCTGTCTTGTGGACAGGGGCGAAGGGTGGCTACACCTTC
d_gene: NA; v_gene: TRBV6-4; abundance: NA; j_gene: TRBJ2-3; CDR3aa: CASSDSVGGSDTQYF; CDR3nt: TGTGCCAGCAGTGACTCGGTGGGGGGCAGCGATACGCAGTATTTT
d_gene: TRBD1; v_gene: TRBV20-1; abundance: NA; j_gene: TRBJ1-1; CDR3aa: CSASPGQGGEAFF; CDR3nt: TGCAGTGCTAGTCCGGGTCAGGGGGGGGAAGCTTTCTTT
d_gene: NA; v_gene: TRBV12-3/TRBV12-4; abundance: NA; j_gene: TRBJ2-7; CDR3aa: CASSYYPYEQYF; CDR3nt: TGTGCCAGCAGTTACTACCCCTACGAGCAGTACTTC
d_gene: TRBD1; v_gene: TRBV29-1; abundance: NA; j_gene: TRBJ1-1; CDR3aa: CSVEWTGAEAFF; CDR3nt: TGCAGCGTCGAATGGACAGGGGCTGAAGCTTTCTTT
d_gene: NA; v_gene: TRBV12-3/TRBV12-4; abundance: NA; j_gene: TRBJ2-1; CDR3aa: CASSTINEQFF; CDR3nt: TGTGCCAGCAGTACGATCAATGAGCAGTTCTTC
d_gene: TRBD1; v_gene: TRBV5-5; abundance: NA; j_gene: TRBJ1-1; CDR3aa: CASSLTGQLEAFF; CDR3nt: TGTGCCAGCAGCCTTACGGGACAGCTTGAAGCTTTCTTT
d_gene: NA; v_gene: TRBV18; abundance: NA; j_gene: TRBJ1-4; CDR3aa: CASSPRRPETEKLFF; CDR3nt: TGTGCCAGCTCACCACGAAGGCCGGAAACCGAAAAACTGTTTTTT
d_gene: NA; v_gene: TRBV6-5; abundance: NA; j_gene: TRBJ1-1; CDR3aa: CASSYEATGTEAFF; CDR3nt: TGTGCCAGCAGTTACGAGGCAACCGGAACTGAAGCTTTCTTT
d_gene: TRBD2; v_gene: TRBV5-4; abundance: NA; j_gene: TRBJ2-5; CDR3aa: CASSPGLAGETQYF; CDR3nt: TGTGCCAGCAGCCCAGGACTAGCGGGGGAGACCCAGTACTTC
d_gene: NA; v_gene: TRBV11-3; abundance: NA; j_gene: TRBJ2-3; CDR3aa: CASSSRDGRSTDTQYF; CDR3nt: TGTGCCAGCAGCTCCAGGGACGGGAGAAGCACAGATACGCAGTATTTT
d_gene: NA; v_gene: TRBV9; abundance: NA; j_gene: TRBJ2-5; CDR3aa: CASSVSMGDQETQYF; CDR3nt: TGTGCCAGCAGCGTAAGCATGGGGGACCAAGAGACCCAGTACTTC
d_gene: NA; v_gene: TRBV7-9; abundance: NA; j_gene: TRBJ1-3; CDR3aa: CASSLISDSGNTIYF; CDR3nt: TGTGCCAGCAGCTTAATCTCCGACTCTGGAAACACCATATATTTT
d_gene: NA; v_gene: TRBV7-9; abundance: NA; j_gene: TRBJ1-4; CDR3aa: CASRPMRGNDEKLFF; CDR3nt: TGTGCCAGCAGGCCTATGCGGGGGAATGATGAAAAACTGTTTTTT